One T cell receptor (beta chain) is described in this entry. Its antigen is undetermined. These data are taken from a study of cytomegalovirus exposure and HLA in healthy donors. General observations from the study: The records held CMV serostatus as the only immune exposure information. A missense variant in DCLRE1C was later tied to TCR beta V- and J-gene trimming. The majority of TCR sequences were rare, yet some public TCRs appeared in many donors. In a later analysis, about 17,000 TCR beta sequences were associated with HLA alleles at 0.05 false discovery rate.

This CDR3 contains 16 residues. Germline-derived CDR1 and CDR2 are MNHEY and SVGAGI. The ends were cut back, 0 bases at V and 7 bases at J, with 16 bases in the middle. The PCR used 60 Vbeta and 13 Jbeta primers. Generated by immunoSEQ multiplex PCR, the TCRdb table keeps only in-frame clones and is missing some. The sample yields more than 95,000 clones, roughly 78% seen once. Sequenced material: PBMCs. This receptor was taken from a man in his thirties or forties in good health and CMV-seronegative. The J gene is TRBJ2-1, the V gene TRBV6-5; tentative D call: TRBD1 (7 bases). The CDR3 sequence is CASSYSTGEVPNEQFF. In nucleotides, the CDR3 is TGTGCCAGCAGTTACTCAACAGGGGAGGTTCCGAATGAGCAGTTCTTC.